The next 23 T cell receptor beta chains were all read from a single sample in a study of neurological immune-mediated disorders. Each CDR3 protein is one row after TCRdb ran MiXCR on the 5' RACE reads. The table includes about 31,000 distinct CDR3 sequences, 13% detected once. Regarding time point: technical triplicate 2. Sequencing was done on a sample of CD4+ T cells from blood. The receptors shown here come from a female donor with HTLV-1-associated myelopathy (HAM/TSP).

This clonotype was found many times. V gene TRBV19 combines with J gene TRBJ2-3; unclear D gene. Trimming removed 8 bases at V and 5 bases at J, with 17 bases between. Germline CDR1 LNHDA, CDR2 SQIVND (reference sequence). The CDR3 is made up of 14 amino acids. The CDR3 nucleotides are TGTGCCAGTTCCACGAGGTCCCCAGGAGATACGCAGTATTTT. It yields the protein CASSTRSPGDTQYF.

This clonotype was counted at least ten times. The chain employs TRBV28 and TRBJ1-1; D is unresolved. V lost 8 bases, J lost 2 bases, and 12 bases lay in between. The CDR3 runs to 13 residues. Looked up from germline, CDR1 is MDHEN and CDR2 is SYDVKM. The CDR3 DNA is TGTGCCAGCGGCTACCGGCGTAACACTGAAGCTTTCTTT. Protein product: CASGYRRNTEAFF.

This clonotype was detected many times. This chain connects TRBV24-1 to TRBJ2-3; TRBD2 is a possible D gene (6 bases). In germline, CDR1 is KGHDR, CDR2 SFDVKD. The CDR3 is 16 amino acids. Trimming cost V 3 bases and J 0 bases, with 12 bases left between them. The CDR3 coding sequence is TGTGCCACCAGTGATCCCCAACTAGCCAGCACAGATACGCAGTATTTT. Its translation is CATSDPQLASTDTQYF.

This clonotype was recorded at least ten times. The rearrangement joins TRBV7-2 to TRBJ2-3, with 11 nucleotides matching TRBD1. Germline CDR1 is SGHTA and CDR2 is FQGNSA. The CDR3 runs to 16 residues. V lost 1 base to trimming and J lost 3 bases; unmatched junction nucleotides: 3. The CDR3 loop is CASSLDGTGGTDTQYF. The CDR3 nucleotides read TGTGCCAGCAGCTTAGACGGGACAGGGGGGACAGATACGCAGTATTTT.

This clonotype appeared many times. This chain connects TRBV20-1 to TRBJ1-5; possibly TRBD1 for D (6 bases). Trimming pared 1 base from V and 2 bases from J, leaving 12 bases between. The CDR3 totals 15 residues. The germline V gene encodes CDR1 DFQATT and CDR2 SNEGSKA (reference sequence). The CDR3 region has the DNA TGCAGTGCTAGAGGAATGGGGGCTGGCAATCAGCCCCAGCATTTT. Translating gives CSARGMGAGNQPQHF.

This clonotype was picked up many times. The V gene is TRBV5-1, the J gene TRBJ2-1; the D call may be TRBD1 or TRBD2 (6 bases each). V was trimmed by 0 bases and J by 8 bases, leaving 15 bases between them. CDR3 length: 15 residues. CDR1 SGHRS and CDR2 YFSETQ come from the germline V gene. The CDR3: CASSLVEGGIDEQFF. CDR3 bases: TGCGCCAGCAGCTTGGTAGAGGGGGGAATCGATGAGCAGTTCTTC.

Notes on this clonotype: The DNA is left out, because the CDR3 cannot be placed on it with certainty; the CDR3 is given as TCRdb lists it. The chain has TRBV9 and TRBJ1-3; the table's D call, TRBD1, has no DNA check behind it. Ends included, the CDR3 has 15 residues. Germline V gives CDR1 SGDLS, CDR2 YYNGEE. CDR3 sequence: CASSLRWGVGNTTYF.

This clonotype was detected many times. J is TRBJ1-1 and V is TRBV5-1; a possible D gene is TRBD1 (5 bases). V dropped 4 bases and J dropped 4 bases, with 20 bases sitting between them. There are 16 residues in the CDR3. CDR1 is SGHRS and CDR2 is YFSETQ in the germline V gene. For the CDR3, the DNA is TGCGCCAGCAGCACGACTTTCAGGGTGGGCCGCACTGAAGCTTTCTTT. Protein product: CASSTTFRVGRTEAFF.

There are many counts of this clonotype. The chain joins TRBV20-1 to TRBJ1-6; 10 bases are shared with TRBD1. CDR3 length: 15 amino acids. Looked up from germline, CDR1 is DFQATT and CDR2 is SNEGSKA (reference sequence). Trimming took 3 bases from V and 7 from J; bases not matched to a gene: 6. DNA of the CDR3: TGCAGTGCTAGGGTGGGACAGGGGAGAAATTCACCCCTCCACTTT. Encoded protein: CSARVGQGRNSPLHF.

This clonotype was found many times. This rearrangement joins TRBV5-1 to TRBJ2-5; D possibly corresponds to TRBD1 (6 bases). The CDR3 runs to 13 residues. V shed 8 bases and J shed 1 base, with 12 bases lying between them. From germline, CDR1 is SGHRS and CDR2 YFSETQ. The CDR3 region has the DNA TGCGCCAGTTCAGGGGATTCCCAAGAGACCCAGTACTTC. It yields the protein CASSGDSQETQYF.

This clonotype was seen repeatedly, ten times or more. V and J are TRBV6-5 and TRBJ2-6; no definite D call. Trimming took off 10 bases at V and 2 bases at J, with 12 bases between the two ends. The CDR3 spans 14 residues. Germline lookup yields CDR1 MNHEY and CDR2 SVGAGI. The CDR3 DNA sequence: TGTGCCACCCTCAGAGGAGCTGGGGCCAACGTCCTGACTTTC. Amino acid sequence: CATLRGAGANVLTF.

Many counts were recorded for this clonotype. The genes are TRBV20-1 and TRBJ2-2, with D tentatively TRBD1 (6 bases). Germline CDR1 is DFQATT and CDR2 is SNEGSKA (reference sequence). CDR3 size: 14 residues. V gave up 3 bases and J gave up 6 bases, with 14 bases separating them. CDR3 protein: CSASIDRKAGELFF. CDR3 nucleotide sequence: TGCAGTGCTAGTATCGACAGGAAGGCCGGGGAGCTGTTTTTT.

The V and J genes are TRBV2 and TRBJ2-1, with 7 bases fitting TRBD2. V lost 6 bases and J lost 2; bases outside the gene matches: 7. Germline CDR1 and CDR2: SNHLY and FYNNEI. The CDR3 length is 15 residues. This chain's CDR3 is CASRGFGLAYNEQFF. The CDR3 DNA is TGTGCCAGCAGGGGATTTGGACTAGCCTACAATGAGCAGTTCTTC.

The V and J genes are TRBV20-1 and TRBJ2-3; D is uncertain. This CDR3 is built from 16 residues. Trimming took off 0 bases at V and 1 base at J, with 14 bases between the two ends. Germline CDR1 and CDR2: DFQATT and SNEGSKA (reference sequence). The DNA of the CDR3 is TGCAGTGCTAGAGATCATCACTGTCAGGGCACAGATACGCAGTATTTT. This encodes CSARDHHCQGTDTQYF.

The J gene is TRBJ2-3, the V gene TRBV5-1; the D is unclear. Germline CDR1 reads SGHRS; CDR2 reads YFSETQ. The CDR3 consists of 15 residues. V was trimmed by 0 bases and J by 2 bases, leaving 10 bases between them. The CDR3 loop is CASSLDSKHTDTQYF. CDR3 sequence (DNA): TGCGCCAGCAGCTTGGACAGCAAGCACACAGATACGCAGTATTTT. Full variable domain (remainder filled in from reference TRBV5-1 and TRBJ2-3): KAGVTQTPRYLIKTRGQQVTLSCSPISGHRSVSWYQQTPGQGLQFLFEYFSETQRNKGNFPGRFSGRQFSNSRSEMNVSTLELGDSALYLCASSLDSKHTDTQYFGPGTRLTVL.

In this sample, this clonotype turned up many times. This chain connects TRBV20-1 to TRBJ2-7, with 7 bases matching TRBD1. The germline CDR1 and CDR2 sequences are DFQATT and SNEGSKA (reference sequence). The CDR3 loop spans 13 amino acids. Trimming at V came to 5 bases and at J to 2 bases, leaving 6 bases not matched to a gene. This chain's CDR3 is CSASGQSTYEQYF. CDR3 nucleotide sequence: TGCAGTGCTTCGGGACAGTCTACCTACGAGCAGTACTTC.

In its sample, this clonotype was seen many times. The chain is built from TRBV24-1 and TRBJ1-2; unclear D gene. V lost 4 bases, J lost 8 bases, and 16 bases lay in between. The CDR3 runs to 14 residues. Per the germline V gene, CDR1 is KGHDR and CDR2 is SFDVKD. CDR3 nucleotide sequence: TGTGCCACCAGTGACTTCGGAAGGGCTGCGGGCTACACCTTC. As protein: CATSDFGRAAGYTF.

At least ten counts were recorded for this clonotype. This chain connects TRBV20-1 to TRBJ2-5, with D possibly called TRBD1 or TRBD2 (5 bases each). V gave up 6 bases and J gave up 2 bases, with 16 bases separating them. CDR1 is DFQATT, CDR2 SNEGSKA, per germline (reference sequence). This CDR3 spans 14 amino acids. The chain's CDR3 is CSASAPGPQETQYF. CDR3 sequence (DNA): TGCAGTGCATCTGCCCCGGGACCACAAGAGACCCAGTACTTC.

This clonotype came up many times. The chain has TRBV20-1 and TRBJ2-3, with D perhaps TRBD2 (7 bases). The length of the CDR3 is 14 residues. CDR1 is DFQATT, CDR2 SNEGSKA, per germline (reference sequence). Trimming removed 3 bases at V and 2 bases at J, with 12 bases between. The CDR3 is CSARRGPPTDTQYF. The DNA for the CDR3 is TGCAGTGCTAGGCGGGGGCCTCCCACAGATACGCAGTATTTT.

The sample holds many counts of this clonotype. This chain connects TRBV11-2 to TRBJ2-1, with 12 nucleotides matching TRBD2. The CDR3 is made up of 17 amino acids. V shed 3 bases and J 8 bases; nucleotides not matched to a gene: 11. In germline, CDR1 is SGHAT, CDR2 FQNNGV. The DNA for the CDR3 is TGTGCCAGCAGCTTTCGGCGGACTAGCGGGAAGGCTTATGAGCAGTTCTTC. Translated: CASSFRRTSGKAYEQFF.

This clonotype was recorded many times. This chain links TRBV7-6 with TRBJ2-2, with unresolved D. Germline V gene data show CDR1 as SGHVS and CDR2 as FNYEAQ. Trimming removed 4 bases from V and 3 bases from J, with 15 bases in between. This CDR3 comprises 16 residues. This CDR3 reads CASSSLTLGDTGELFF. The CDR3 DNA sequence: TGTGCCAGCAGCTCCCTGACCCTCGGCGACACCGGGGAGCTGTTTTTT. The full variable domain, completed using reference TRBV7-6 and TRBJ2-2, is GAGVSQSPRYKVTKRGQDVALRCDPISGHVSLYWYRQALGQGPEFLTYFNYEAQQDKSGLPNDRFSAERPEGSISTLTIQRTEQRDSAMYRCASSSLTLGDTGELFFGEGSRLTVL.

This clonotype was counted at least ten times. The V gene is TRBV27, the J gene TRBJ2-7; 7 bases are a match to TRBD1. The CDR3 covers 16 residues. Germline V CDR1 and CDR2: MNHEY, SMNVEV (reference sequence). Losses at the gene ends were 0 bases for V and 7 bases for J; bases not matched to a gene: 12. The CDR3: CASSLSPGTAVREQYF. The DNA for the CDR3 is TGTGCCAGCAGTTTATCTCCCGGGACAGCCGTACGGGAGCAGTACTTC.

The table lists this clonotype with many counts. The germline gene is not matched at one end of the junction; a read error may be the cause. J is TRBJ1-2 and V is TRBV4-1; weak D call: TRBD1 (5 bases). Looked up from germline, CDR1 is MGHRA and CDR2 is YSYEKL. This CDR3 contains 12 residues. The CDR3 sequence: CASSQRGRGLDF. CDR3 in DNA: TGCGCCAGCAGCCAAAGGGGTCGAGGACTGGACTTC.